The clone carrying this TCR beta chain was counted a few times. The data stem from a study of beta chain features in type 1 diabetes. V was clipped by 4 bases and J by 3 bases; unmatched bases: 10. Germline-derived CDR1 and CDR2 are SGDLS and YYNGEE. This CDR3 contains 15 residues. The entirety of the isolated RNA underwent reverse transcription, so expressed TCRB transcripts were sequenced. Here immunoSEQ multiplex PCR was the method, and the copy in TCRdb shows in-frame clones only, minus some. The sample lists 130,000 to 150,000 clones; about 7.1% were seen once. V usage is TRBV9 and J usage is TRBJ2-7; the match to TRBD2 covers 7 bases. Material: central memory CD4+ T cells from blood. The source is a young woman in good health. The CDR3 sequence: CASSFRGEGGYEQYF. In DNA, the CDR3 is TGTGCCAGCAGCTTTCGGGGGGAGGGAGGCTACGAGCAGTACTTC.